These 4 T cell receptor beta chains were all obtained from the same sample, sequenced in a study of T cell responses to AZD1222 COVID-19 vaccine. The method was immunoSEQ multiplex PCR; TCRdb's version includes in-frame clones alone and lacks a portion of them. The repertoire includes around 99,000 clones, 85% to 95% of them detected once, and roughly 13% sits in the top ten. The sample consisted of peripheral blood, taken on day 0 of AZD1222 vaccination. These receptors were obtained from an adult in good health.

This chain joins TRBV28 and TRBJ1-6, with D possibly matching TRBD1 (5 bases). Germline CDR1 MDHEN, CDR2 SYDVKM. CDR3 size: 13 residues. The V end was cut by 4 bases, the J end by 9 bases, with 10 bases between. In DNA, the CDR3 is TGTGCCAGCAGTTCCCGGGGCGGTTCACCCCTCCACTTT. This sequence encodes CASSSRGGSPLHF.

The chain recombines TRBV4-1 with TRBJ1-2; D is possibly TRBD1 (6 bases). V was pared by 0 bases and J by 6 bases, with 17 bases between. The CDR3 extends over 16 amino acids. The V gene's germline CDR1 is MGHRA and CDR2 YSYEKL. CDR3 sequence: CASSQDVGGTLHGYTF. CDR3 nucleotides: TGCGCCAGCAGCCAAGATGTCGGGGGGACACTACATGGCTACACCTTC.

This clone was detected once. The rearrangement joins TRBV4-2 to TRBJ2-3; 12 bases match TRBD1. The CDR3 length is 19 residues. The germline CDR1 and CDR2 sequences are LGHNA and YNFKEQ. J was trimmed by 3 bases and V by 2 bases; bases with no gene match: 12. The CDR3 nucleotides read TGTGCCAGCAGCCAAACCGGGACAGGGGGCATAGGGGGAACAGATACGCAGTATTTT. Protein sequence: CASSQTGTGGIGGTDTQYF.

CDR3 loop: CASTEGRPFEKLFF. In DNA, the CDR3 is TGTGCCAGCACCGAGGGCAGGCCGTTTGAAAAACTGTTTTTT. The V call is TRBV6-5, the J call TRBJ1-4; D unresolved. CDR1 and CDR2 (germline): MNHEY, SVGAGI. This CDR3 has 14 residues. V lost 7 bases and J lost 7, with 16 bases in between.